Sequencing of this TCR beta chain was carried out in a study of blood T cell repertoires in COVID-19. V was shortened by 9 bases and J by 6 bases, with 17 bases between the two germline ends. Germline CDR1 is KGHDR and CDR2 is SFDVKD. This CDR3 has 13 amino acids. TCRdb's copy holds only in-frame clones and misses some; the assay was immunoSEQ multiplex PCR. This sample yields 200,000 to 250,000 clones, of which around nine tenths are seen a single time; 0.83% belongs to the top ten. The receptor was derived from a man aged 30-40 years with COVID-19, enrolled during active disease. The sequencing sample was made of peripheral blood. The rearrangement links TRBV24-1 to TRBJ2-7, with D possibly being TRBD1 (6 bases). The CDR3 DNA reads TGTGCCACCGGAAAAAACAGGGCTCCCGAGCAGTACTTC. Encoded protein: CATGKNRAPEQYF.